This T cell receptor (beta chain) stems from a study of blood T cell repertoires in COVID-19. At the level of the study: The United States, Italy and Spain supplied acute and convalescent COVID-19 samples.

Measured with immunoSEQ multiplex PCR; TCRdb has only the in-frame clones, and not every one. Of approximately 190,000 clones listed, over 70% are singletons. The ends were cut back, 0 bases at V and 4 bases at J, with 13 bases in the middle. There are 15 residues in the CDR3. CDR1 and CDR2 from the germline V gene are KGHSH and LQKENI. The rearrangement uses TRBV18 and TRBJ2-7; D is undetermined. Sequenced material: peripheral blood. The receptor's source is a man in his 60s with active or convalescent COVID-19. The CDR3 spells CASSPPARQKYEQYF. DNA of the CDR3: TGTGCCAGCTCACCACCGGCTCGCCAAAAGTACGAGCAGTACTTC.